This T cell receptor (beta chain) was found in a study of cytomegalovirus exposure and HLA in healthy donors. A multiplex PCR was run with 60 Vbeta primers and 13 Jbeta primers. Sequenced by immunoSEQ multiplex PCR; TCRdb stores in-frame clones only, minus some. The data contain about 140,000 clones, around 9.6% of them singletons. This CDR3 contains 14 residues. Between the trimmed V and J ends, which lost 4 bases and 0 bases, there was a span of 8 bases. CDR1 is SGDLS, CDR2 YYNGEE, per germline. Only a few counts were recorded for this clone. Sequencing input: PBMCs. The TCR was taken from a male donor in good health and CMV-seronegative. The rearrangement joins TRBV9 to TRBJ2-1; D call uncertain. The CDR3 protein is CASSHGRSYNEQFF. DNA for the CDR3: TGTGCCAGCAGCCATGGCCGCTCCTACAATGAGCAGTTCTTC.